One sample yielded the 28 T cell receptor beta chains listed below, sequenced in a study of cytomegalovirus exposure and HLA in healthy donors. Use of 60 Vbeta and 13 Jbeta primers characterized the PCR. TCRdb's copy holds only in-frame clones and misses some; the assay was immunoSEQ multiplex PCR. The table lists some 210,000 clones, 75% to 80% of them singletons. Sequenced sample: PBMCs. The receptors derive from a woman aged 30 to 39 in good health and CMV-seropositive.

This chain links TRBV6-1 with TRBJ2-1, with D perhaps TRBD2 (6 bases). V lost 4 bases and J 0 bases, leaving 13 bases between the germline ends. The germline CDR1 and CDR2 sequences are MNHNS and SASEGT. The CDR3 totals 16 residues. The CDR3 DNA is TGTGCCAGCAGTGTCTTGGGGGGTTTCTCCTACAATGAGCAGTTCTTC. Translating gives CASSVLGGFSYNEQFF.

The chain couples TRBV4-1 to TRBJ1-1; D call uncertain. The CDR3 extends over 16 amino acids. From germline, CDR1 is MGHRA and CDR2 YSYEKL. V was trimmed by 1 base and J by 1 base, leaving 13 bases between them. The CDR3 is CASSQGSLPGNTEAFF. CDR3 sequence (DNA): TGCGCCAGCAGCCAAGGTTCCCTACCCGGGAACACTGAAGCTTTCTTT.

CDR3 sequence: CSVATGTLAYEQYF. The CDR3 nucleotides are TGCAGCGTTGCCACAGGGACATTAGCCTACGAGCAGTACTTC. J is TRBJ2-7 and V is TRBV29-1; tentatively, D is TRBD1 (6 bases). Looked up from germline, CDR1 is SQVTM and CDR2 is ANQGSEA. The CDR3 consists of 14 residues. V lost 4 bases and J 2 bases, leaving 15 bases between the germline ends.

The chain is built from TRBV7-9 and TRBJ2-2; D is perhaps TRBD2 (6 bases). The CDR3 has 15 residues. V shed 6 bases and J shed 4 bases, with 15 bases lying between them. Germline CDR1 reads SEHNR; CDR2 reads FQNEAQ (reference sequence). CDR3 sequence reads: CASSTGSRATGELFF. The CDR3 nucleotides read TGTGCCAGCAGTACCGGGAGTCGCGCCACCGGGGAGCTGTTTTTT.

The rearrangement joins TRBV6-5 to TRBJ2-7; 7 nucleotides match TRBD2. The CDR3 is 15 amino acids. Germline CDR1 is MNHEY and CDR2 is SVGAGI. The V and J ends lost 6 bases and 3 bases, in that order; junction bases with no gene match: 11. The chain's CDR3 is CASRRPRGGDYEQYF. For the CDR3, the DNA is TGTGCCAGCAGGAGGCCGCGGGGAGGGGACTACGAGCAGTACTTC.

This clone was seen once. The V and J genes are TRBV15 and TRBJ2-1; 11 bases agree with TRBD2. The germline gives CDR1 LNHNV, CDR2 YYDKDF (reference sequence). CDR3 length equals 16 residues. V trimming: 5 bases; J trimming: 10 bases; junction bases outside the gene matches: 13. CDR3 sequence reads: CATSRKVAGGPGEQFF. In nucleotides, the CDR3 is TGTGCCACCAGCCGTAAAGTAGCGGGAGGGCCGGGCGAGCAGTTCTTC.

V gene TRBV25-1 combines with J gene TRBJ1-2; 7 bases map to TRBD1. The CDR3 consists of 14 residues. V shed 6 bases, J shed 4 bases, and the junction held 8 bases outside the gene matches. Germline CDR1 reads MGHDK; CDR2 reads SYGVNS. The CDR3 reads CASSSQGGSYGYTF. The CDR3 DNA follows: TGTGCCAGCAGCTCCCAAGGGGGCTCCTATGGCTACACCTTC.

J is TRBJ2-7 and V is TRBV4-3; D may be TRBD2 (6 bases). CDR1 is LGHNA and CDR2 is YSLEER in the germline V gene. The V and J ends lost 3 bases and 5 bases respectively, with 17 bases between them. This CDR3 is 15 amino acids long. This CDR3 reads CASSQRPDGGNEQYF. CDR3 nucleotide sequence: TGCGCCAGCAGCCAGAGACCCGATGGGGGGAACGAGCAGTACTTC.

The rearrangement links TRBV7-2 to TRBJ1-1, with 7 positions matching TRBD1. V was clipped by 3 bases and J by 2 bases; unmatched bases: 3. The CDR3 length is 14 residues. Germline V gene data show CDR1 as SGHTA and CDR2 as FQGNSA. CDR3 DNA: TGTGCCAGCAGCTTTAGACAGGGTAACACTGAAGCTTTCTTT. It codes for CASSFRQGNTEAFF.

This chain links TRBV9 with TRBJ2-7; 7 bases match TRBD1. CDR3 length: 15 residues. Per the germline V gene, CDR1 is SGDLS and CDR2 is YYNGEE. V dropped 0 bases and J dropped 3; count of bases not matched to a gene: 6. The CDR3 DNA reads TGTGCCAGCAGCGTAGGGACAGGTCAGGTCTACGAGCAGTACTTC. It specifies CASSVGTGQVYEQYF.

This clone has a handful of counts. The V gene is TRBV7-2, the J gene TRBJ1-5, with a weak D call TRBD1 (6 bases). In germline, CDR1 is SGHTA, CDR2 FQGNSA. The CDR3 runs to 16 residues. V lost 7 bases and J lost 2, with 18 bases in between. The CDR3, as DNA: TGTGCCAGCACTTTACCCGGGACACCTCGCAATCAGCCCCAGCATTTT. Protein product: CASTLPGTPRNQPQHF.

As to this clone: Other DNA sequences within the sample encode an identical CDR3. V usage is TRBV7-9 and J usage is TRBJ1-1; 7 bases map to TRBD1. This CDR3 is 15 amino acids long. Germline CDR1 is SEHNR and CDR2 is FQNEAQ (reference sequence). V dropped 0 bases and J dropped 0; count of bases not matched to a gene: 1. The CDR3 DNA reads as TGTGCCAGCAGCTTAGCTACAGGGGTGAACACTGAAGCTTTCTTT. Translated, it gives CASSLATGVNTEAFF.

The chain couples TRBV28 to TRBJ2-5, with 9 bases fitting TRBD2. The CDR3 is 14 residues long. With 10 bases clipped from V and 3 bases from J, the junction kept 9 bases outside the gene matches. Germline CDR1 is MDHEN and CDR2 is SYDVKM. The CDR3 spells CATDPASGEETQYF. CDR3 in DNA: TGTGCCACCGACCCCGCTAGCGGGGAAGAGACCCAGTACTTC.

CDR3: CASSGRGGFGGELFF. The DNA of the CDR3 is TGTGCCAGCAGTGGTAGGGGCGGATTTGGCGGGGAGCTGTTTTTT. The chain carries TRBV2 and TRBJ2-2; weak D call: TRBD1 (5 bases). Trimming removed 4 bases from V and 7 bases from J, with 16 bases in between. Germline V gene lookup returns CDR1 SNHLY and CDR2 FYNNEI. The CDR3 spans 15 residues.

This clone was seen a single time. This chain uses TRBV1 with TRBJ2-1; the D segment call TRBD2 is taken from the table without a DNA check. TRBV1 is described as a pseudogene. The CDR3 runs 14 residues. The CDR3 here is CTSSTPSGHNEQFF. In DNA, the CDR3 is TGCACCAGCAGCACACCTAGCGGGCACAATGAGCAGTTCTTC.

The chain has TRBV6-1 and TRBJ1-5; unclear D gene. This CDR3 has 15 residues. V lost 0 bases and J 4 bases, leaving 10 bases between the germline ends. The germline V gene has CDR1 MNHNS and CDR2 SASEGT. CDR3 DNA sequence: TGTGCCAGCAGTGAAGCAGGGAGGGTGAATCAGCCCCAGCATTTT. This encodes CASSEAGRVNQPQHF.

The J gene is TRBJ2-1, the V gene TRBV11-3; D is perhaps TRBD2 (7 bases). Germline assignment: CDR1 SGHNT and CDR2 YENEEA. Trimming shortened V by 5 bases and J by 4 bases, and 12 bases separated the two germline ends. The CDR3 totals 14 residues. The CDR3 loop is CASSPGGAYNEQFF. In nucleotides, the CDR3 is TGTGCCAGCAGCCCTGGGGGGGCATACAATGAGCAGTTCTTC.

Worth noting for this clone: No conserved phenylalanine or tryptophan ends this CDR3, so it is likely a read error. CDR3 in DNA: TGTGCCAGCAGCACCCGAGAACAGGGTGACCAATATGGCTACACCCTC. It yields the protein CASSTREQGDQYGYTL. The chain couples TRBV9 to TRBJ1-2; the D gene is possibly TRBD1 (6 bases). V was pared by 4 bases and J by 5 bases, with 21 bases between. This CDR3 contains 16 residues. The V gene's germline CDR1 is SGDLS and CDR2 YYNGEE.

This rearrangement joins TRBV5-1 to TRBJ1-1, with D maybe TRBD1 (6 bases). Germline values: CDR1 SGHRS, CDR2 YFSETQ. This CDR3 spans 15 amino acids. Trimming pared 4 bases from V and 5 bases from J, leaving 18 bases between. CDR3 DNA: TGCGCCAGCAGCGACTCGACAGGCCTGGGGACTGAAGCTTTCTTT. Translating gives CASSDSTGLGTEAFF.

V usage is TRBV2 and J usage is TRBJ2-5, with TRBD2 matching 9 bases. The CDR3 runs 14 residues. V trimming: 0 bases; J trimming: 4 bases; junction bases outside the gene matches: 0. Per the germline V gene, CDR1 is SNHLY and CDR2 is FYNNEI. The CDR3 DNA follows: TGTGCCAGCAGTGAAGCACTAGCGGGAGAGACCCAGTACTTC. Its translation is CASSEALAGETQYF.

This rearrangement joins TRBV7-2 to TRBJ2-2, with D possibly matching TRBD2 (6 bases). Germline CDR1 reads SGHTA; CDR2 reads FQGNSA. V lost 5 bases and J lost 6, with 13 bases in between. This CDR3 is 14 amino acids long. DNA of the CDR3: TGTGCCAGCAGCCCATCTTGGGGGGCCGGGGAGCTGTTTTTT. This codes for CASSPSWGAGELFF.

V and J are TRBV11-1 and TRBJ1-4; maybe TRBD1 (5 bases). The CDR3 loop spans 13 amino acids. Germline CDR1 and CDR2: SGHAT and FQDESV (reference sequence). V lost 5 bases and J 3 bases, leaving 7 bases between the germline ends. The CDR3 sequence is CASSRGANEKLFF. The CDR3 DNA is TGTGCCAGCAGCCGGGGGGCTAATGAAAAACTGTTTTTT. The variable domain in full, completed from reference TRBV11-1 and TRBJ1-4, reads EAEVAQSPRYKITEKSQAVAFWCDPISGHATLYWYRQILGQGPELLVQFQDESVVDDSQLPKDRFSAERLKGVDSTLKIQPAELGDSAMYLCASSRGANEKLFFGSGTQLSVL.

The chain joins TRBV5-4 to TRBJ1-2; weak D call: TRBD1 (5 bases). The CDR3 is 13 amino acids. Germline V CDR1 and CDR2: SGHNT, YYREEE (reference sequence). The ends were cut back, 0 bases at V and 8 bases at J, with 11 bases in the middle. The CDR3 sequence: CASSLAAGKGYTF. The CDR3 bases are TGTGCCAGCAGCTTGGCGGCAGGGAAAGGCTACACCTTC.

This clone was counted a few times. The chain carries TRBV5-4 and TRBJ2-1; 7 nucleotides match TRBD1. The CDR3 is 15 amino acids. The trim removed 5 bases at V and 1 base at J, leaving 6 bases unmatched. CDR1 is SGHNT and CDR2 is YYREEE in the germline V gene (reference sequence). Here the CDR3 reads CASSRRQGSYNEQFF. CDR3 coding DNA: TGTGCCAGCAGTAGGAGACAGGGATCCTACAATGAGCAGTTCTTC. The variable domain in full, with the rest retrieved from reference TRBV5-4 and TRBJ2-1, is ETGVTQSPTHLIKTRGQQVTLRCSSQSGHNTVSWYQQALGQGPQFIFQYYREEENGRGNFPPRFSGLQFPNYSSELNVNALELDDSALYLCASSRRQGSYNEQFFGPGTRLTVL.

The chain uses TRBV5-4 and TRBJ2-7, with a weak D call TRBD1 (6 bases). The CDR3 is made up of 15 amino acids. Germline V gene sequence: CDR1 SGHNT, CDR2 YYREEE (reference sequence). The V end lost 0 bases, the J end lost 4 bases, and 14 bases lay between the germline ends. Here the CDR3 reads CASSLGSGDIYEQYF. DNA of the CDR3: TGTGCCAGCAGCTTGGGATCAGGGGATATATACGAGCAGTACTTC.

As regards this clone: The identical CDR3 is also encoded by other nucleotide sequences in the sample. The J gene is TRBJ1-2, the V gene TRBV28, with 7 bases fitting TRBD1. Germline trimming cut 3 bases from V and 1 base from J; bases unmatched to any gene: 5. Germline CDR1 MDHEN, CDR2 SYDVKM. This CDR3 region has 15 residues. The CDR3 spells CASSFAGTDNYGYTF. The CDR3, as DNA: TGTGCCAGCAGTTTCGCCGGGACAGATAACTATGGCTACACCTTC.

The CDR3 bases are TGTGCCAGCTCCTCGATGACAGGGGAGACTGAAGCTTTCTTT. It codes for CASSSMTGETEAFF. The rearrangement links TRBV18 to TRBJ1-1; TRBD1 matches 8 bases. Germline CDR1 reads KGHSH; CDR2 reads LQKENI. The CDR3 covers 14 residues. V trimming: 6 bases; J trimming: 5 bases; junction bases outside the gene matches: 8.

This clone was counted between two and nine times. J is TRBJ2-7 and V is TRBV7-2; TRBD1 matches at 9 bases. The CDR3 consists of 15 residues. Germline V gives CDR1 SGHTA, CDR2 FQGNSA. V gave up 2 bases and J gave up 6 bases; unmatched junction bases: 8. In DNA, the CDR3 is TGTGCCAGCAGCTTAACGGACAGGGGAGTTGTCGAGCAGTACTTC. Its translation is CASSLTDRGVVEQYF. The whole variable domain, remainder taken from reference TRBV7-2 and TRBJ2-7, is GAGVSQSPSNKVTEKGKDVELRCDPISGHTALYWYRQSLGQGLEFLIYFQGNSAPDKSGLPSDRFSAERTGGSVSTLTIQRTQQEDSAVYLCASSLTDRGVVEQYFGPGTRLTVT.